These 21 T cell receptor beta chains share one sample of origin, sequenced in a study of blood T cell repertoires in COVID-19. Produced via immunoSEQ multiplex PCR; TCRdb's table is partial and in-frame only. Here the sample spans some 120,000 clones, approximately 70% being singletons. Sequenced material: peripheral blood. These TCRs come from a human donor with acute or convalescent COVID-19. The donor label of this sample is uncertain.

The V gene is TRBV11-1, the J gene TRBJ2-4, with a tentative D call TRBD1 (6 bases). V lost 4 bases, J lost 3 bases, and 16 bases lay in between. Germline lookup yields CDR1 SGHAT and CDR2 FQDESV (reference sequence). This CDR3 comprises 16 residues. The CDR3 sequence is CASSSGHRDIKNIQYF. The CDR3 DNA follows: TGTGCCAGCAGCTCCGGGCACCGGGACATCAAAAACATTCAGTACTTC. The variable domain in full, completed from reference TRBV11-1 and TRBJ2-4, reads EAEVAQSPRYKITEKSQAVAFWCDPISGHATLYWYRQILGQGPELLVQFQDESVVDDSQLPKDRFSAERLKGVDSTLKIQPAELGDSAMYLCASSSGHRDIKNIQYFGAGTRLSVL.

This clone was seen a handful of times. This rearrangement joins TRBV9 to TRBJ1-2; TRBD1 agrees at 8 bases. V dropped 3 bases and J dropped 2; count of bases not matched to a gene: 6. The CDR3 sequence is 15 residues long. Germline CDR1 and CDR2: SGDLS and YYNGEE. In DNA, the CDR3 is TGTGCCAGCAGCGCGCAGACAGGGGCGAACTATGGCTACACCTTC. As protein: CASSAQTGANYGYTF.

The V call is TRBV5-1, the J call TRBJ2-3; D might be TRBD2 (5 bases). V was shortened by 0 bases and J by 5 bases, with 13 bases between the two germline ends. Germline values: CDR1 SGHRS, CDR2 YFSETQ. CDR3 length: 15 residues. The CDR3 DNA reads TGCGCCAGCAGCTTGGGAGGGCGGTACGGAGATACGCAGTATTTT. Translation: CASSLGGRYGDTQYF.

Worth noting for this clone: This CDR3 is missing its conserved last phenylalanine or tryptophan, likely due to a read error. The rearrangement joins TRBV18 to TRBJ1-2; a possible D gene is TRBD1 (5 bases). Germline values: CDR1 KGHSH, CDR2 LQKENI. Deletions cut 3 bases from V and 2 bases from J, with 10 bases between. The CDR3 is made up of 14 amino acids. CDR3 nucleotide sequence: TGTGCCAGCTCACCCTCCACAGGAAACTATGGCTACACCTTA. It encodes CASSPSTGNYGYTL.

The genes are TRBV5-1 and TRBJ2-7, with TRBD2 matching 9 bases. V lost 0 bases and J lost 4; bases outside the gene matches: 20. The CDR3 is 20 amino acids. The V gene's germline CDR1 is SGHRS and CDR2 YFSETQ. The CDR3, as DNA: TGCGCCAGCAGCTTGGAGGTTAGCGGGGGCCGAACACAGAATAATTACGAGCAGTACTTC. This gives the protein CASSLEVSGGRTQNNYEQYF.

The chain recombines TRBV6-4 with TRBJ1-2; possible D gene TRBD1, 5 bases. The CDR3 covers 12 residues. With 7 bases removed from V and 8 bases from J, the gap between germline ends came to 14 bases. Germline CDR1 and CDR2: MRHNA and SNTAGT. CDR3 sequence reads: CASIRGCRGYTF. DNA for the CDR3: TGTGCCAGCATTCGGGGGTGCCGGGGCTACACCTTC.

V usage is TRBV2 and J usage is TRBJ1-5; D possibly corresponds to TRBD1 (5 bases). V was pared by 5 bases and J by 7 bases, with 15 bases between. The CDR3 is 14 residues long. CDR1 is SNHLY and CDR2 is FYNNEI in the germline V gene. CDR3 sequence reads: CASSFRRDRQPQHF. The CDR3 nucleotides read TGTGCCAGCAGTTTCCGCAGGGATCGGCAGCCCCAGCATTTT.

The chain joins TRBV7-3 to TRBJ2-1; maybe TRBD2 (5 bases). Germline V gene data show CDR1 as SGHTA and CDR2 as FQGTGA. Trimming removed 2 bases at V and 6 bases at J, with 8 bases between. The CDR3 consists of 13 residues. The DNA of the CDR3 is TGTGCCAGCAGCTTATCTAGCTCCAATGAGCAGTTCTTC. Protein sequence: CASSLSSSNEQFF. Full variable domain (outside the CDR3, taken from reference TRBV7-3 and TRBJ2-1): GAGVSQTPSNKVTEKGKYVELRCDPISGHTALYWYRQSLGQGPEFLIYFQGTGAADDSGLPNDRFFAVRPEGSVSTLKIQRTERGDSAVYLCASSLSSSNEQFFGPGTRLTVL.

This chain links TRBV2 with TRBJ2-5; 12 nucleotides line up with TRBD2. Germline V lookup: CDR1 SNHLY, CDR2 FYNNEI. This CDR3 has 14 residues. After removal of 3 bases from V and 11 bases from J, the junction contained 7 bases not matched to a gene. CDR3 in DNA: TGTGCCAGCAGTGACCTGCCTAGCGGGGGGGGACAGTACTTC. This gives the protein CASSDLPSGGGQYF.

The count of this clone is one. The chain is built from TRBV2 and TRBJ1-2, with 10 bases identical to TRBD1. This CDR3 region has 13 residues. The V segment lost 8 bases and the J segment 6 bases; nucleotides outside the gene matches: 6. Germline CDR1 is SNHLY and CDR2 is FYNNEI. The chain's CDR3 is CASAPGTGDGYTF. As DNA, the CDR3 is TGTGCCAGCGCCCCCGGGACAGGGGATGGCTACACCTTC.

The chain joins TRBV5-1 to TRBJ1-6; D is perhaps TRBD1 (5 bases). The V end was cut by 0 bases, the J end by 9 bases, with 13 bases between. CDR1 is SGHRS and CDR2 is YFSETQ in the germline V gene. The CDR3 is 15 residues long. The CDR3 DNA reads TGCGCCAGCAGCTTGGTGGGGCCTTCGGGTTCACCCCTCCACTTT. This sequence encodes CASSLVGPSGSPLHF.

The CDR3, as DNA: TGTGCCAGCAGCGGGACAAATCAGCCCCAGCATTTT. Amino acid sequence: CASSGTNQPQHF. The V and J genes are TRBV6-6 and TRBJ1-5; D may be TRBD1 (6 bases). There are 12 residues in the CDR3. V shed 6 bases and J shed 4 bases, with 7 bases lying between them. Germline assignment: CDR1 MNHNY and CDR2 SVGAGI (reference sequence).

This clone has a single count. This chain joins TRBV18 and TRBJ2-2; D may be TRBD1 (6 bases). The germline V gene encodes CDR1 KGHSH and CDR2 LQKENI. V lost 7 bases and J lost 6, with 12 bases in between. The length of the CDR3 is 13 residues. The CDR3 loop is CASLKPGAGELFF. The CDR3 bases are TGTGCCAGCTTAAAACCAGGGGCCGGGGAGCTGTTTTTT.

This clone has just one count. The V gene is TRBV5-4, the J gene TRBJ2-3; 11 bases are shared with TRBD2. The CDR3 totals 18 residues. V was pared by 0 bases and J by 0 bases, with 6 bases of the junction left unmatched. CDR1 and CDR2 (germline): SGHNT, YYREEE (reference sequence). The CDR3 DNA follows: TGTGCCAGCAGCTTGGGACTAGCGGGGACCCATAGCACAGATACGCAGTATTTT. Protein sequence: CASSLGLAGTHSTDTQYF.

The chain couples TRBV20-1 to TRBJ1-1; D uncertain. The V gene's germline CDR1 is DFQATT and CDR2 SNEGSKA (reference sequence). The CDR3 runs 13 residues. The V and J ends lost 3 bases and 1 base respectively, with 9 bases between them. CDR3 residues: CSASRSGNTEAFF. The DNA for the CDR3 is TGCAGTGCTAGTCGCAGCGGGAACACTGAAGCTTTCTTT.

The J gene is TRBJ2-1, the V gene TRBV27, with 7 nucleotides matching TRBD1. The CDR3 sequence is 16 residues long. Germline CDR1 reads MNHEY; CDR2 reads SMNVEV (reference sequence). The trim removed 3 bases at V and 3 bases at J, leaving 8 bases unmatched. This CDR3 is CASSFVLDRRYNEQFF. As DNA, the CDR3 is TGTGCCAGCAGTTTTGTTTTGGACAGGCGCTACAATGAGCAGTTCTTC.

The gene calls are TRBV30 and TRBJ2-1, with 7 nucleotides matching TRBD1. CDR3 size: 17 residues. The J segment lost 2 bases and the V segment lost 2 bases, leaving 12 bases of the junction unmatched. CDR1 GTSNPN and CDR2 SVGIG come from the germline V gene (reference sequence). The DNA for the CDR3 is TGTGCCTGGAGTATGTCGGCTCGGACAGGCGCCTACAATGAGCAGTTCTTC. Translated, it gives CAWSMSARTGAYNEQFF.

The genes are TRBV30 and TRBJ1-2; maybe TRBD1 (6 bases). The CDR3 runs 13 residues. Germline-derived CDR1 and CDR2 are GTSNPN and SVGIG (reference sequence). Trimming pared 0 bases from V and 8 bases from J, leaving 13 bases between. CDR3 coding DNA: TGTGCCTGGAGTGTACAGCGGGGGGGCGGCTACACCTTC. Residues: CAWSVQRGGGYTF.

The V gene is TRBV24-1, the J gene TRBJ2-1, with 10 bases lining up with TRBD1. This CDR3 has 15 residues. From germline, CDR1 is KGHDR and CDR2 SFDVKD. J was trimmed by 3 bases and V by 7 bases; bases with no gene match: 5. As DNA, the CDR3 is TGTGCCACCAGGGAGACAGGGGGCGACTACAATGAGCAGTTCTTC. It yields the protein CATRETGGDYNEQFF.

The rearrangement joins TRBV7-2 to TRBJ2-5; TRBD2 matches at 7 bases. CDR1 SGHTA and CDR2 FQGNSA come from the germline V gene. Trimming removed 4 bases from V and 4 bases from J; junction bases left unmatched: 12. The CDR3 consists of 16 residues. CDR3 amino acids: CASSSRLGGGRETQYF. The CDR3 DNA follows: TGTGCCAGCAGCTCCCGGTTAGGCGGGGGAAGAGAGACCCAGTACTTC.

This clone was recorded once. The chain joins TRBV14 to TRBJ1-2; maybe TRBD1 (5 bases). Deletions cut 2 bases from V and 7 bases from J, with 17 bases between. This CDR3 has 15 amino acids. Germline-derived CDR1 and CDR2 are SGHDN and FVKESK. CDR3 DNA: TGTGCCAGCAGCCAATTCATGCAGGGTGTGGGTGGCTACACCTTC. This translates into CASSQFMQGVGGYTF.